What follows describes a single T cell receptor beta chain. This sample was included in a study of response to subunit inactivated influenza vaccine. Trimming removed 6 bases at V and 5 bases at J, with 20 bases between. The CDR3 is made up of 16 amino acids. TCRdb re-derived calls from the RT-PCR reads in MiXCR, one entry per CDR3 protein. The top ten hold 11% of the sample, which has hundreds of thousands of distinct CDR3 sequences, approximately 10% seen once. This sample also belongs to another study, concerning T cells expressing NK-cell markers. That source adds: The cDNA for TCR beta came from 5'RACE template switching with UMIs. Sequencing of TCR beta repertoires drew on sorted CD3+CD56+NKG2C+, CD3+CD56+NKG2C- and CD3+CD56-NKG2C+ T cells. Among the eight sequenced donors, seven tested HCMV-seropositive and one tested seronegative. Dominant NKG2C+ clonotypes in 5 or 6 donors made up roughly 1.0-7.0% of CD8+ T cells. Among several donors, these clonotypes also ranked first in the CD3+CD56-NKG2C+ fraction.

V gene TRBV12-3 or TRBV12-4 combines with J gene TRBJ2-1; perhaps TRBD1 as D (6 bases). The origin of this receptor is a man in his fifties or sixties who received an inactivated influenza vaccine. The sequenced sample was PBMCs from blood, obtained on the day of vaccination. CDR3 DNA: TGTGCCAGCAGGGGACACGGGGCCTTTTCACACAATGAGCAGTTCTTC. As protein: CASRGHGAFSHNEQFF.